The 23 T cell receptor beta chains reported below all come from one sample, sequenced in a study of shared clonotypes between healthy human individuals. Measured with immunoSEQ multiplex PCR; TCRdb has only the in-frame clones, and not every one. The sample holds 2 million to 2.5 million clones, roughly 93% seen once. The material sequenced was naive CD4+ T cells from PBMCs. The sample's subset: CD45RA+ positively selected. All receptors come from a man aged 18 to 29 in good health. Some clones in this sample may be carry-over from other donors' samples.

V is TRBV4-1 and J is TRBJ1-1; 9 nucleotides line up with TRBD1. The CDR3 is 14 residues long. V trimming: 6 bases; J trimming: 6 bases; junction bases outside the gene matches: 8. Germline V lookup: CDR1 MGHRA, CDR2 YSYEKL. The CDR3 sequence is CASRTNRGQAEAFF. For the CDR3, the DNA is TGCGCCAGCAGAACCAACAGGGGGCAGGCTGAAGCTTTCTTT.

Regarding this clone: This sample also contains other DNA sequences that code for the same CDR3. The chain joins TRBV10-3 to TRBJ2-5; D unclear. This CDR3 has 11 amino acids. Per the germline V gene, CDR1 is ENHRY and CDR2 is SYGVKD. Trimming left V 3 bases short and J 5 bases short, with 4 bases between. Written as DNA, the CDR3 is TGTGCCATCAGTGATAGGGAGACCCAGTACTTC. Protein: CAISDRETQYF.

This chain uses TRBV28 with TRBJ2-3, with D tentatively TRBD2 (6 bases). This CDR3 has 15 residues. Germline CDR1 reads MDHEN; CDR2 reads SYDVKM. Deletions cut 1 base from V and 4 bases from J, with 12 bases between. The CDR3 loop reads CASSLLGRGADTQYF. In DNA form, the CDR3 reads TGTGCCAGCAGTTTATTAGGGCGGGGCGCAGATACGCAGTATTTT.

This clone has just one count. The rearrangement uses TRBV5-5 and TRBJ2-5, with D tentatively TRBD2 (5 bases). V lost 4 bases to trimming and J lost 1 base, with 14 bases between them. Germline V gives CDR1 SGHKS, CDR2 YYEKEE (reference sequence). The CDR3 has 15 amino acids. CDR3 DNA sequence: TGTGCCAGCAGCCGGAGGTGGGCCCTCCAAGAGACCCAGTACTTC. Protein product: CASSRRWALQETQYF. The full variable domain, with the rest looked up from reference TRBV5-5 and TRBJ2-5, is DAGVTQSPTHLIKTRGQQVTLRCSPISGHKSVSWYQQVLGQGPQFIFQYYEKEERGRGNFPDRFSARQFPNYSSELNVNALLLGDSALYLCASSRRWALQETQYFGPGTRLLVL.

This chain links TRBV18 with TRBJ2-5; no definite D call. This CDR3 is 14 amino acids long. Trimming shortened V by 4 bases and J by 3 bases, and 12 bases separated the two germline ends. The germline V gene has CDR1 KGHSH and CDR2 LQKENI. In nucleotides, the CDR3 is TGTGCCAGCTCACACAGCGACGGTAAAGAGACCCAGTACTTC. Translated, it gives CASSHSDGKETQYF.

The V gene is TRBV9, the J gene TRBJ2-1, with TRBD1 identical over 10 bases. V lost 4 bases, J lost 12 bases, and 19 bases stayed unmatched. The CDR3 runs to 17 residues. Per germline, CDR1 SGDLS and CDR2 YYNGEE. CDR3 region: CASSPGPGTGDLNRQFF. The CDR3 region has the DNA TGTGCCAGCAGCCCCGGTCCCGGGACAGGGGACCTAAATCGGCAGTTCTTC.

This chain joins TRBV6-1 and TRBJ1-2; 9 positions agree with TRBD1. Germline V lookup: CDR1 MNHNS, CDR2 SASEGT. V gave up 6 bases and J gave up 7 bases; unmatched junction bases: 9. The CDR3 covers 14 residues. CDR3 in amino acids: CASRPTGGAGGYTF. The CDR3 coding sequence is TGTGCCAGCAGGCCCACAGGGGGCGCGGGTGGCTACACCTTC.

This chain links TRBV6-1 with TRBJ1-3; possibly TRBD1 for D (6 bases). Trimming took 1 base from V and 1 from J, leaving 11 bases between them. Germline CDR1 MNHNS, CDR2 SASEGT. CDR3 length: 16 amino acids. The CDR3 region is CASSEGSQGSGNTIYF. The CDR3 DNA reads TGTGCCAGCAGTGAAGGCAGCCAGGGGTCTGGAAACACCATATATTTT.

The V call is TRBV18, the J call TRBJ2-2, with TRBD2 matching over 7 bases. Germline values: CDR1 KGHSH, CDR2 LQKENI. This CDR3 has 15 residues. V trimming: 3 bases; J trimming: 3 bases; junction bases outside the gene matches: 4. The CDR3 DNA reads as TGTGCCAGCTCACCCAGCGGGACGGACACCGGGGAGCTGTTTTTT. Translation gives CASSPSGTDTGELFF.

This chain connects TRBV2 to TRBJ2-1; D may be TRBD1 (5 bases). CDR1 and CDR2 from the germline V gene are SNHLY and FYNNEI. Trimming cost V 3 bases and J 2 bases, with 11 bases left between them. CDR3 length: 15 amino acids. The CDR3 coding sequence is TGTGCCAGCAGTGACGTGGGGCGCACCTACAATGAGCAGTTCTTC. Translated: CASSDVGRTYNEQFF.

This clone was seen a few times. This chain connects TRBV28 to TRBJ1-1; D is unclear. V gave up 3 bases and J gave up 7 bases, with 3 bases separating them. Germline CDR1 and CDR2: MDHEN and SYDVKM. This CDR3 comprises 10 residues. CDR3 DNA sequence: TGTGCCAGCAGTTTTAATGAAGCTTTCTTT. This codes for CASSFNEAFF.

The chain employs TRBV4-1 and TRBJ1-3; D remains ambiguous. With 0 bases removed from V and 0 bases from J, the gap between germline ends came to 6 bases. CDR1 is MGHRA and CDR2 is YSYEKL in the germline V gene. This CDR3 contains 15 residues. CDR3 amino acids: CASSQDPYSGNTIYF. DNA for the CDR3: TGCGCCAGCAGCCAAGATCCGTACTCTGGAAACACCATATATTTT.

The CDR3 spells CASSLFSGASYEQYF. The DNA of the CDR3 is TGTGCCAGCAGTTTATTTAGCGGGGCCTCCTACGAGCAGTACTTC. V and J are TRBV27 and TRBJ2-7; 8 bases are shared with TRBD2. CDR1 MNHEY and CDR2 SMNVEV come from the germline V gene (reference sequence). The V gene end was trimmed by 1 base and the J gene end by 0 bases; junction bases not matched to a gene: 2. This CDR3 has 15 residues.

The CDR3 sequence is CASSSLGIGNEQFF. CDR3 bases: TGTGCCAGCAGTTCTTTGGGAATCGGTAATGAGCAGTTCTTC. The chain joins TRBV27 to TRBJ2-1; D not resolved. The CDR3 spans 14 residues. V was clipped by 4 bases and J by 7 bases, with 14 bases between them. Germline-derived CDR1 and CDR2 are MNHEY and SMNVEV (reference sequence).

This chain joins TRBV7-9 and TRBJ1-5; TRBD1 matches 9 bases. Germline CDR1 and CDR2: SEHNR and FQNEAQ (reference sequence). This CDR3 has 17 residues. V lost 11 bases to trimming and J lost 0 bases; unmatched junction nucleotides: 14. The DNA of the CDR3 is TGTGCCGTAGGGGGCGACAGGGGGGCTTATAGCAATCAGCCCCAGCATTTT. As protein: CAVGGDRGAYSNQPQHF.

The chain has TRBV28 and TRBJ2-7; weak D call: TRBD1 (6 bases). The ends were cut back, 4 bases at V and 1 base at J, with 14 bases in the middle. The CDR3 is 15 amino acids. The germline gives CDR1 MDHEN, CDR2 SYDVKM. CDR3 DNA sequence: TGTGCCAGCAGTTCGACATCGACAGGTTCCTACGAGCAGTACTTC. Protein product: CASSSTSTGSYEQYF.

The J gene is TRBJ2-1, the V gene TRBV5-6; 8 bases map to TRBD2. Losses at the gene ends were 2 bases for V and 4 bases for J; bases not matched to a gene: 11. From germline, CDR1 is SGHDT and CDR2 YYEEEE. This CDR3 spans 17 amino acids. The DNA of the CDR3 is TGTGCCAGCAGCTTAGACTCCGGGACTAGATATTACAATGAGCAGTTCTTC. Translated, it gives CASSLDSGTRYYNEQFF.

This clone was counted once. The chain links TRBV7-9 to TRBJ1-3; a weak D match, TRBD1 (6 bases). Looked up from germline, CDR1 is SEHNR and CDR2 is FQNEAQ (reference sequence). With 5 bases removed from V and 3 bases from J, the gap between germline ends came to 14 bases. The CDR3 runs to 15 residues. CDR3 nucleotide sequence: TGTGCCAGCAGCCCTAACAGGGTTGGTGGAAACACCATATATTTT. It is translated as CASSPNRVGGNTIYF.

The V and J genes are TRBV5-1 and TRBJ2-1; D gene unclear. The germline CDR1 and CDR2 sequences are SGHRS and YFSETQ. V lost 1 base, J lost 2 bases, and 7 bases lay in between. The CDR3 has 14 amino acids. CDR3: CASSLMLAYNEQFF. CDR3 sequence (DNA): TGCGCCAGCAGCTTGATGTTAGCCTACAATGAGCAGTTCTTC.

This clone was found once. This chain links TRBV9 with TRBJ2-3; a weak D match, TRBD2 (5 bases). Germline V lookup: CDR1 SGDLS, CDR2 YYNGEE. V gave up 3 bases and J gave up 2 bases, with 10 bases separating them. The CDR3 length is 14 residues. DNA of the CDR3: TGTGCCAGCAGCGGTAGCGTTACCACAGATACGCAGTATTTT. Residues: CASSGSVTTDTQYF.

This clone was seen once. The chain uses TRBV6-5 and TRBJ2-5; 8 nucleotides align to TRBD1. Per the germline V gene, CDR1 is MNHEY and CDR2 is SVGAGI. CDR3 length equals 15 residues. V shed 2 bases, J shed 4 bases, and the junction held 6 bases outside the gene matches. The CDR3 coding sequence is TGTGCCAGCAGTTACACCGGACAGGGTCGAGAGACCCAGTACTTC. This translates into CASSYTGQGRETQYF.

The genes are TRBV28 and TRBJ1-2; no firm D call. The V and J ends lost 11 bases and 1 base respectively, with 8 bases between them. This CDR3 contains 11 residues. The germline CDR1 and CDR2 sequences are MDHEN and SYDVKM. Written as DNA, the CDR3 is TGTGCCGTCCCTAATAACTATGGCTACACCTTC. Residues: CAVPNNYGYTF.

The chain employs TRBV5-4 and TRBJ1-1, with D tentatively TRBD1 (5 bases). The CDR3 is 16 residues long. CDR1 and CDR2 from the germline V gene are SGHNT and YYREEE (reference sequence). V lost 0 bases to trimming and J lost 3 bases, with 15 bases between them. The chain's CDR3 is CASSLGRAGRDTEAFF. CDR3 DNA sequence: TGTGCCAGCAGCTTGGGGAGGGCAGGGAGGGACACTGAAGCTTTCTTT.